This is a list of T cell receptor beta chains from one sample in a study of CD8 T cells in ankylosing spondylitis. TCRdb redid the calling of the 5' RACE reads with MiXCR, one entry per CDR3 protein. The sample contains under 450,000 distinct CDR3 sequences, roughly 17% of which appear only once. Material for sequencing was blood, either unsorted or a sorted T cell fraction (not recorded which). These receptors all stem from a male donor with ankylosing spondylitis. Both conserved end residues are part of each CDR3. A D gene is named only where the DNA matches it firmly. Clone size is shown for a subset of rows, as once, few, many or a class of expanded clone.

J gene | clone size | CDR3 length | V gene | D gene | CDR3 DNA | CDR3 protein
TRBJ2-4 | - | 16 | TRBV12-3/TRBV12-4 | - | TGTGCCAGCACCGACGTAGGGGGAGATGCCAAAAACATTCAGTACTTC | CASTDVGGDAKNIQYF
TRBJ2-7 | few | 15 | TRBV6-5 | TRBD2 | TGTGCCAGCAGTTACAATAGCGGGGGGTTTTACGAGCAGTACTTC | CASSYNSGGFYEQYF
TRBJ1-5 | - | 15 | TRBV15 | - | TGTGCCACCAGCAGAGGCAGGCCAAACAATCAGCCCCAGCATTTT | CATSRGRPNNQPQHF
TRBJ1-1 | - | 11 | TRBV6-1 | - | TGTGCCAGCATAAGGGTGACTGAAGCTTTCTTT | CASIRVTEAFF
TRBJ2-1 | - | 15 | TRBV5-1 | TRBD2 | TGCGCCAGCAGCCCTGGGACTAGCGAGTACAATGAGCAGTTCTTC | CASSPGTSEYNEQFF
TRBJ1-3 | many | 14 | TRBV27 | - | TGTGCCAGCAGCGGGGGCACCCTAGGAAACACCATATATTTT | CASSGGTLGNTIYF
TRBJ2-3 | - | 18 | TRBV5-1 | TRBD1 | TGCGCCAGCAGCTTAAGACCTACAGGGGGTCAAGGCACAGATACGCAGTATTTT | CASSLRPTGGQGTDTQYF
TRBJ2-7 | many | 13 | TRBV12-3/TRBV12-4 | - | TGTGCCAGCAGTTTGGGGGGCCCGGGAGAGCAGTACTTC | CASSLGGPGEQYF
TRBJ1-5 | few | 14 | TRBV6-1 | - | TGTGCCAGCAAGAATGGACAGAGCAATCAGCCCCAGCATTTT | CASKNGQSNQPQHF
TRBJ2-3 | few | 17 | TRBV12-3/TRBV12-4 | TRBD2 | TGTGCCAGCAGGCCACTGGGACTAGCGGGAGGAGCAGATACGCAGTATTTT | CASRPLGLAGGADTQYF
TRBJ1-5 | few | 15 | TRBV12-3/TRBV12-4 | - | TGTGCCAGCAGCCCGACAGCGAATAGCAATCAGCCCCAGCATTTT | CASSPTANSNQPQHF
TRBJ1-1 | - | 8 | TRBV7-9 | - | TGTGCCAGCAGCCCCGAGGTATTT | CASSPEVF
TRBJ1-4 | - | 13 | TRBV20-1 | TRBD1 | TGCAGTGCTTACCGGGACAGGGAGGAAAAACTGTTTTTT | CSAYRDREEKLFF
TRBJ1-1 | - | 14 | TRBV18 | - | TGTGCCAGCTCACCACATACAGGGAGCACTGAAGCTTTCTTT | CASSPHTGSTEAFF
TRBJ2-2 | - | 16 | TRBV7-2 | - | TGTGCCAGCAGACCCTACGGACATCGGAACACCGGGGAGCTGTTTTTT | CASRPYGHRNTGELFF
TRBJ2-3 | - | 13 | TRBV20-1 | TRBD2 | TGCAGTGCTTCCGGGAGGGCCGGAGATACGCAGTATTTT | CSASGRAGDTQYF
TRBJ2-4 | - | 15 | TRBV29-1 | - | TGCAGCGTTGTCGGCGAACTACTAGCCAAAAACATTCAGTACTTC | CSVVGELLAKNIQYF
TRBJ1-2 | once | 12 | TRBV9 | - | TGTGCCAGCAGCGCTAGCGGCTATGGCTACACCTTC | CASSASGYGYTF
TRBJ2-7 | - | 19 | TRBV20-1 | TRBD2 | TGCAGTGCTAGGGTGCGTCAGAAGGGCTTGGGGGAGCCGCCGGGAGGGCAGTACTTC | CSARVRQKGLGEPPGGQYF
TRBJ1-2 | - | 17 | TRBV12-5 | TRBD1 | TGTGCTAGTGCCCGTACCGGGACAGGGAGTAACTCTTATGGCTACACCTTC | CASARTGTGSNSYGYTF
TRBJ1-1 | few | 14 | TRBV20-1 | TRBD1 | TGCAGTGCTAACTCCGGGACAGGAGGCACTGAAGCTTTCTTT | CSANSGTGGTEAFF
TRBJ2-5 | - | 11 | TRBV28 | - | TGTGCCAGCAGTGTGGAGAAGACCCAGTACTTC | CASSVEKTQYF
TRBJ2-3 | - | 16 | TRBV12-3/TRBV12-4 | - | TGTGCCTCCCAAAGGGGCCTCCTCCACACCACAGATACGCAGTATTTT | CASQRGLLHTTDTQYF
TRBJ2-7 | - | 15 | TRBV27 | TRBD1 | TGTGCCAGCAGTTTATCCGACAAACCGGGACAGAAGCAGTACTTC | CASSLSDKPGQKQYF
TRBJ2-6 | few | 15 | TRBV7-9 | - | TGTGCCAGCAGCCTACAACAGAGCGGGGCCAACGTCCTGACTTTC | CASSLQQSGANVLTF
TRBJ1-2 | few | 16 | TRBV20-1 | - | TGCAGTGCTAGAGATCCCGGGGCAGCCCCGCTCTATGGCTACACCTTC | CSARDPGAAPLYGYTF
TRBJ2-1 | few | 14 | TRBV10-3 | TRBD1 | TGTGCCATCAGTGGTTCCAGGGGGCCCGGTGAGCAGTTCTTC | CAISGSRGPGEQFF
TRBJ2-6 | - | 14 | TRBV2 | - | TGTGCCTCCAACGGGGGCTCTGGGGCCAACGTCCTGACTTTC | CASNGGSGANVLTF
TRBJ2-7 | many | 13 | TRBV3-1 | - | TGTGCCAGCAGCCGGGGAGGTCGTTACGAGCAGTACTTC | CASSRGGRYEQYF
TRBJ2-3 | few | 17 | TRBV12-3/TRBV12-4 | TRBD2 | TGTGCCAGCAGTGTTCGGGCTAGCGGGAGAGGAGCAGATACGCAGTATTTT | CASSVRASGRGADTQYF
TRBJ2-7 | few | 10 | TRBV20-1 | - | TGCACGGGAGCCCCCTACGAGCAGTACTTC | CTGAPYEQYF
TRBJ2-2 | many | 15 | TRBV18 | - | TGTGCCAGCTCACCACGGGCAGATACGACCGGGGAGCTGTTTTTT | CASSPRADTTGELFF
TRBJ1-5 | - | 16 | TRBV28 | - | TGTGCCAGCAGCCCGATATCGAAAAGGGGCAATCAGCCCCAGCATTTT | CASSPISKRGNQPQHF
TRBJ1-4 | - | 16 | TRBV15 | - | TGTGCCACCAGCCCTACCTACGGGGAGGCGAATGAAAAACTGTTTTTT | CATSPTYGEANEKLFF
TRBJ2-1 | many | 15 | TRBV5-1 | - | TGCGCCAGCAGCCCCCTAGTAGGCTCCTACAATGAGCAGTTCTTC | CASSPLVGSYNEQFF
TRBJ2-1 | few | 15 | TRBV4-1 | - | TGCGCCAGCAGCCAGGAGAGGGCGAGGGCGAATGAGCAGTTCTTC | CASSQERARANEQFF
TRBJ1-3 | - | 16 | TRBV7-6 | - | TGTGCCAGCAGCTTAGGGGCAGGGAGAACTGGAAACACCATATATTTT | CASSLGAGRTGNTIYF
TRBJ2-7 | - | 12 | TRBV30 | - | TGTGCCTGGTCAGGACAGACCTACGAGCAGTACTTC | CAWSGQTYEQYF
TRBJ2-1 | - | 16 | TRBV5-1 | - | TGCGCCAGCAGCTTGGTGCCCAACATCGCCTACAATGAGCAGTTCTTC | CASSLVPNIAYNEQFF
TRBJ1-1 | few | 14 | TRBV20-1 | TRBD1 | TGCAGTGCTAGAGCCGGGACAGGGGAAACTGAAGCTTTCTTT | CSARAGTGETEAFF
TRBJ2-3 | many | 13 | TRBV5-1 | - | TGCGCCAGCAGCTTGCCAACCACAGATACGCAGTATTTT | CASSLPTTDTQYF
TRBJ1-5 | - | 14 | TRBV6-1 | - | TGTGCCAGTGAAAGCGGACACCTAAATCAGCCCCAGCATTTT | CASESGHLNQPQHF
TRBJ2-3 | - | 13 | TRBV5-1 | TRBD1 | TGCGCCAGCAGCGGACAGGTAACAGATACGCAGTATTTT | CASSGQVTDTQYF
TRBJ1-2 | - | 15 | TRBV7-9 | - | TGTGCCAGCAGCTTAGGGGATAACAGGGTCTATGGCTACACCTTC | CASSLGDNRVYGYTF
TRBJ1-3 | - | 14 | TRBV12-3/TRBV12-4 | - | TGTGCCAGCACTCTCCTCGGCTCCGGGAACACCATATATTTT | CASTLLGSGNTIYF
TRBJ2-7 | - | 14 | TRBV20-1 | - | TGCAGTGCTGGAAAGGGGGCGGGGGTGGACGAGCAGTACTTC | CSAGKGAGVDEQYF
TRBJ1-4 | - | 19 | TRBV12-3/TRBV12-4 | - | TGTGCCTTCAGTTTAAGGGCAGGGGCCCTTCTAGCAACTAATGAAAAACTGTTTTTT | CAFSLRAGALLATNEKLFF
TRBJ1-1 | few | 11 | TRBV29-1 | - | TGCAGCGTTGATGTGGGGACTGAAGCTTTCTTT | CSVDVGTEAFF
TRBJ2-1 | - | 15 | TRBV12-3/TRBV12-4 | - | TGTGCCAGCCGAGGAACAGGGGAGGTTTACAATGAGCAGTTCTTC | CASRGTGEVYNEQFF
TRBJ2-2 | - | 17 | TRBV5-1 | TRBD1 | TGCGCCAGCAGCCTCCAGGGGGCCAGGACTTTGAGCGGGGAGCTGTTTTTT | CASSLQGARTLSGELFF
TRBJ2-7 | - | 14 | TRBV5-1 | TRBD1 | TGCGCCAGCAGCGACCAGGGGGTTTCCGGCGAGCAGTACTTC | CASSDQGVSGEQYF
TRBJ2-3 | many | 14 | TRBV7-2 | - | TGTGCCAGCAGCTTAGTGCGGGACACAGATACGCAGTATTTT | CASSLVRDTDTQYF
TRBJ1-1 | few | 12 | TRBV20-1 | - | TGCAGGCCGGTGGGGGGAAGTACTGAAGCTTTCTTT | CRPVGGSTEAFF